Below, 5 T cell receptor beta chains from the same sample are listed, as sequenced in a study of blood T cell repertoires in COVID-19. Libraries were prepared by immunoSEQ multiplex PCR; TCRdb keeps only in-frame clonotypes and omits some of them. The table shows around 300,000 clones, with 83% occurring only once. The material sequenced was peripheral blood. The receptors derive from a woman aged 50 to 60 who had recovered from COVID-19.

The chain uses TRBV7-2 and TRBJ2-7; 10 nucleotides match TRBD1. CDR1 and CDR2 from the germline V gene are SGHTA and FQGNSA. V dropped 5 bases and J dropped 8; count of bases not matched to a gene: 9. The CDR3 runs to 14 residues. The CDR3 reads CASSLLTGGAQQYF. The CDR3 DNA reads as TGTGCCAGCAGCCTCCTGACAGGGGGCGCCCAGCAGTACTTC.

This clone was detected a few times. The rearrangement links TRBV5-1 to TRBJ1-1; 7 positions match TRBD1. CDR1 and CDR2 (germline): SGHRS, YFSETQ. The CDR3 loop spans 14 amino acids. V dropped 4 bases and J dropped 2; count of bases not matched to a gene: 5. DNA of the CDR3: TGCGCCAGCAGCCAGGGACAGATCAACACTGAAGCTTTCTTT. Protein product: CASSQGQINTEAFF.

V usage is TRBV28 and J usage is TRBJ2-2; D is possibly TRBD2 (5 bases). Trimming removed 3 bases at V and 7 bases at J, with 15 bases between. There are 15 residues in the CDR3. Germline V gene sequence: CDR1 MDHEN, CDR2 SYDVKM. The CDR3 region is CASSLGGLGDGELFF. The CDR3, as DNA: TGTGCCAGCAGTTTGGGCGGACTGGGTGACGGGGAGCTGTTTTTT.

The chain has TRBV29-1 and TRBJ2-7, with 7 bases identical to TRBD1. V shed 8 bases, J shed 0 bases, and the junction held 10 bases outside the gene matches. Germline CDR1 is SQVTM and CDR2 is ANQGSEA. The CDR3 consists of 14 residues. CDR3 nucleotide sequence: TGCAGCCGAATACAGGGGAAACACTCCTACGAGCAGTACTTC. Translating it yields CSRIQGKHSYEQYF.

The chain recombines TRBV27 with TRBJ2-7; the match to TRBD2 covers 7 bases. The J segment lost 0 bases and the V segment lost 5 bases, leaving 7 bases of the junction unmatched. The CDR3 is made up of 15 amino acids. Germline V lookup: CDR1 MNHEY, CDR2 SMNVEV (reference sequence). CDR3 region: CASSLSGLSSYEQYF. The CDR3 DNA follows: TGTGCCAGCAGTCTTAGCGGGCTGAGCTCCTACGAGCAGTACTTC.